This is a list of T cell receptor beta chains from one sample in a study of vaccination and CD4 T cells after COVID-19. TCRdb processed the PCR reads anew with MiXCR; each CDR3 protein has one entry. The sample holds around 37,000 distinct CDR3 sequences, more than 30% seen once. Sequenced material: CD4+ T cells from blood, taken about 7 months after SARS-CoV-2 vaccination. The receptors were gathered from a human donor who had recovered from COVID-19. CDR3s leave out the opening cysteine and the closing phenylalanine or tryptophan. Fields, in order: V gene, J gene, CDR3 protein.

>TRBV6-1|TRBJ1-2
ASRSSGTPYGYT
>TRBV19|TRBJ2-6
ASSISGANVLT
>TRBV7-9|TRBJ2-5
ASTIYQETQY
>TRBV6-4|TRBJ2-7
ASRTSGSYEQY
>TRBV10-1|TRBJ2-7
ASTRRTDSFYEQY
>TRBV20-1|TRBJ2-3
SARDWGRALDTQY
>TRBV20-1|TRBJ2-2
SASGQGPGELF
>TRBV27|TRBJ1-4
ASSLSGTGVNEKLF
>TRBV27|TRBJ1-1
ASSPTAYSEAF
>TRBV5-4|TRBJ1-6
ASSPGQGSPLH
>TRBV20-1|TRBJ2-7
SARSGAKYEQY
>TRBV28|TRBJ2-4
ASSFRQGTKNIQY
>TRBV19|TRBJ1-2
ASSIIADTYGYT
>TRBV15|TRBJ2-5
ATSRDRQIQETQY
>TRBV2|TRBJ2-7
ASSGVVPYEQY
>TRBV7-2|TRBJ2-7
ASSLVGSGSYEQY
>TRBV19|TRBJ2-5
ASSALGFEETQY
>TRBV19|TRBJ2-7
ASSPRGTSYEQY
>TRBV20-1|TRBJ1-5
SALGDYSNQPQH
>TRBV4-1|TRBJ2-3
ASSQVAGAPTDTQY
>TRBV20-1|TRBJ2-7
SARGPLSSSSYEQY
>TRBV5-4|TRBJ1-6
ASSGDRAYNSPLH
>TRBV24-1|TRBJ2-5
ATSESGGQETQY
>TRBV20-1|TRBJ2-7
SVAAGDYEQY
>TRBV7-2|TRBJ2-3
ASRPGTSADTQY
>TRBV12-3/TRBV12-4|TRBJ1-5
ASSSSLQGGQPQH
>TRBV29-1|TRBJ2-1
SVRGGNNEQF
>TRBV18|TRBJ2-7
ASSPPGLSVGAYEQY
>TRBV7-2|TRBJ2-1
ASSLATSSLYNEQF
>TRBV19|TRBJ1-1
ASSMAGGYTEAF
>TRBV19|TRBJ2-3
ASSMGQGADTQY
>TRBV1|TRBJ1-1
TSSQDAMGEAF
>TRBV5-4|TRBJ1-2
ASSFGQNYGYT
>TRBV2|TRBJ2-1
ASSEAPTYNEQF
>TRBV20-1|TRBJ2-7
SARSPSGSYEQY
>TRBV4-1|TRBJ1-5
ASSQVVGSNQPQH
>TRBV20-1|TRBJ2-2
SATHINTGELF
>TRBV28|TRBJ1-4
ASSPPPGATNEKLF
>TRBV2|TRBJ2-5
ASSYLGAETQY
>TRBV28|TRBJ2-2
ASRGASNTGELF
>TRBV27|TRBJ2-5
ASSFGSEYQETQY
>TRBV7-9|TRBJ1-2
ASSREQGVVYGYT
>TRBV5-1|TRBJ2-1
ASSYPPRTSGSWNEQF
>TRBV20-1|TRBJ2-5
SARTSGRYQETQY
>TRBV20-1|TRBJ2-5
SAPRGTGEETQY
>TRBV28|TRBJ2-2
ASSVVIGELF
>TRBV24-1|TRBJ2-1
ATSDITSGSYEQF
>TRBV7-6|TRBJ2-7
ASSQLMRGREQY
>TRBV7-9|TRBJ2-5
ASSFTSSDQETQY
>TRBV20-1|TRBJ2-5
SARETSRGDQETQY
>TRBV19|TRBJ1-5
ASSKGRISNQPQH
>TRBV20-1|TRBJ2-7
SARRDRGYEQY
>TRBV5-8|TRBJ1-5
ASSLAGDQPQH
>TRBV7-9|TRBJ2-2
ASSLEGVGGELF